This TCR beta chain came from a study of OX40 agonist ivuxolimab in advanced cancers. Background on the study: Ivuxolimab is an agonistic anti-OX40 (CD134) antibody, and patients were treated with it.

Sequencing was performed with immunoSEQ multiplex PCR; in TCRdb, only in-frame clones are kept and a portion is missing. The repertoire consists of approximately 89,000 clones, with around 86% occurring once and the leading ten covering about 0.29%. Germline V gives CDR1 SGHRS, CDR2 YFSETQ. Trimming took 7 bases from V and 0 from J, leaving 5 bases between them. The CDR3 sequence is 13 residues long. Specimen: CD4+ or CD8+ T cells sorted from blood, collected in a trial of the OX40 agonist ivuxolimab. This clonotype was sampled from an adult with an advanced solid tumor such as melanoma, head and neck, liver or kidney cancer. The V call is TRBV5-1, the J call TRBJ2-6; D uncertain. CDR3 protein: CASEDSGANVLTF. CDR3 DNA: TGCGCCAGCGAGGACTCTGGGGCCAACGTCCTGACTTTC.